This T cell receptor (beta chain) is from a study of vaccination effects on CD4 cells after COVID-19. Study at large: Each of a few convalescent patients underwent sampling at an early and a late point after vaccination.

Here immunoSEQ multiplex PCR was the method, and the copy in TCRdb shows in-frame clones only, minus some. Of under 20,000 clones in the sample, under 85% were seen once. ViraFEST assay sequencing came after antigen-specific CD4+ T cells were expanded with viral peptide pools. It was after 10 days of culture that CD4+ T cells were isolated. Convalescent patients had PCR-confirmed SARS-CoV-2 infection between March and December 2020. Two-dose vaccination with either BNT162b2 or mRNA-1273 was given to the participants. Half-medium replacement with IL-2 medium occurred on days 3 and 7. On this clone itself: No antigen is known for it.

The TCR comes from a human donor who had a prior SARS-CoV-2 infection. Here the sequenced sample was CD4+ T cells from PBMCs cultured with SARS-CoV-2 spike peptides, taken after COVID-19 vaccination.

Written as DNA, the CDR3 is TGTGCCAGCAGCTACAACCCTGGTGGTTCAGCTTTCTTT. Translated: CASSYNPGGSAFF. The chain couples TRBV7-3 to TRBJ1-1; D uncertain. V was trimmed by 4 bases and J by 10 bases, leaving 16 bases between them. CDR1 SGHTA and CDR2 FQGTGA come from the germline V gene. This CDR3 has 13 residues.